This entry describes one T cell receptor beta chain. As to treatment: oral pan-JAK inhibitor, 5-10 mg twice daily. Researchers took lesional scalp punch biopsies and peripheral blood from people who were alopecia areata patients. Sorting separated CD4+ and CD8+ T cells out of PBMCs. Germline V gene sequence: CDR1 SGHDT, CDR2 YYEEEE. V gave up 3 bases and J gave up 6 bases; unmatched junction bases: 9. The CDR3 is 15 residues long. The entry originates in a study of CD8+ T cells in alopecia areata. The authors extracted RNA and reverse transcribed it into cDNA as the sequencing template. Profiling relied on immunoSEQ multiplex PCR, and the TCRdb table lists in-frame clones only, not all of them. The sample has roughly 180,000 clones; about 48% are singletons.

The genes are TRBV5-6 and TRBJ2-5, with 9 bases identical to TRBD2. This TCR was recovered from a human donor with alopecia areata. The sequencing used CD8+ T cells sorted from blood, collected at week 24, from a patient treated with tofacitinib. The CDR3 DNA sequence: TGTGCCAGCAGCTCTGGTGGAGCGGGGGGAAAGACCCAGTACTTC. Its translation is CASSSGGAGGKTQYF.